Shown below are 10 T cell receptor beta chains from a single sample sequenced in a study of beta chain features in type 1 diabetes. Of the isolated RNA, all was reverse transcribed, and so the sequenced material was expressed TCRB transcripts. Here immunoSEQ multiplex PCR was the method, and the copy in TCRdb shows in-frame clones only, minus some. Of 400,000 or so clones in the sample, roughly 12% were seen once. Overall study findings and caveats: Within each of all four CD4+ subsets, Type 1 diabetes patients had TCRB CDR3s that were moderately but significantly shorter.

Their specific antigens are unknown. The sequenced material came from naive CD4+ T cells from blood. The receptors were sampled from a woman between 18 and 30 years old with type 1 diabetes.

In this sample, this clone turned up a few times. The CDR3 spells CASRRVSTDTQYF. The CDR3 nucleotides are TGTGCCAGCCGACGGGTTTCCACAGATACGCAGTATTTT. The chain combines TRBV14 with TRBJ2-3; D unclear. V lost 8 bases to trimming and J lost 2 bases, with 11 bases between them. The germline V gene has CDR1 SGHDN and CDR2 FVKESK. CDR3 length: 13 residues.

This clone was picked up a small number of times. The same CDR3 also results from other DNA sequences found in this sample. The rearrangement uses TRBV18 and TRBJ2-1, with D possibly matching TRBD2 (6 bases). The CDR3 sequence is 12 residues long. Trimming removed 3 bases at V and 7 bases at J, with 7 bases between. The germline CDR1 and CDR2 sequences are KGHSH and LQKENI. CDR3 nucleotides: TGTGCCAGCTCACCGGGGGGAAATGAGCAGTTCTTC. Translated: CASSPGGNEQFF.

This clone was counted between two and nine times. The rearrangement links TRBV2 to TRBJ2-7; 12 bases map to TRBD1. The CDR3 contains 15 residues. CDR1 is SNHLY and CDR2 is FYNNEI in the germline V gene. Trimming at V came to 8 bases and at J to 6 bases, leaving 11 bases not matched to a gene. The CDR3 coding sequence is TGTGCCAGCGTTCACCGGGACAGGGGGCCTGGCGAGCAGTACTTC. Amino acid sequence: CASVHRDRGPGEQYF.

This clone was observed a few times. The V and J genes are TRBV28 and TRBJ1-2; 10 bases are shared with TRBD1. The V segment lost 6 bases and the J segment 8 bases; nucleotides outside the gene matches: 9. CDR1 MDHEN and CDR2 SYDVKM come from the germline V gene. The CDR3 loop spans 14 amino acids. The CDR3 DNA is TGTGCCAGCAGCCGTATGGGACAGGGGAGGGGCTACACCTTC. Translating gives CASSRMGQGRGYTF.

This clone was observed a handful of times. The rearrangement uses TRBV28 and TRBJ2-2; D is undetermined. CDR3 length equals 13 residues. Germline CDR1 is MDHEN and CDR2 is SYDVKM. The V end was cut by 3 bases, the J end by 7 bases, with 9 bases between. CDR3 sequence: CASSFYSGGELFF. CDR3 DNA sequence: TGTGCCAGCAGTTTTTATTCGGGCGGGGAGCTGTTTTTT.

This clone was seen more than once but under ten times. The rearrangement uses TRBV6-4 and TRBJ2-3, with D perhaps TRBD1 (5 bases). Germline V gene lookup returns CDR1 MRHNA and CDR2 SNTAGT. The CDR3 totals 13 residues. V was clipped by 5 bases and J by 6 bases, with 12 bases between them. The CDR3 DNA reads TGTGCCAGCAGTTCCCGCCAGGGCGATACGCAGTATTTT. It encodes CASSSRQGDTQYF.

In its sample, this clone was seen a few times. This chain connects TRBV13 to TRBJ2-3; 9 bases fit TRBD1. This CDR3 is 14 amino acids long. Germline V lookup: CDR1 PRHDT, CDR2 FYEKMQ (reference sequence). V trimming: 5 bases; J trimming: 1 base; junction bases outside the gene matches: 1. CDR3 sequence: CASSRDRGTDTQYF. For the CDR3, the DNA is TGTGCCAGCAGCCGGGACAGGGGCACAGATACGCAGTATTTT.

V gene TRBV28 combines with J gene TRBJ2-7, with a tentative D call TRBD1 (5 bases). V lost 4 bases, J lost 2 bases, and 9 bases lay in between. Germline lookup yields CDR1 MDHEN and CDR2 SYDVKM. The CDR3 consists of 13 residues. CDR3 sequence reads: CASSWGRAYEQYF. As DNA, the CDR3 is TGTGCCAGCAGTTGGGGCAGAGCCTACGAGCAGTACTTC.

The chain recombines TRBV7-2 with TRBJ1-4; a weak D match, TRBD1 (5 bases). Trimming removed 1 base at V and 7 bases at J, with 7 bases between. Germline assignment: CDR1 SGHTA and CDR2 FQGNSA. This CDR3 is built from 13 residues. CDR3 DNA: TGTGCCAGCAGCTTAGGGGGCAGTGAAAAACTGTTTTTT. Translated, it gives CASSLGGSEKLFF. Combining the CDR3 with reference TRBV7-2 and TRBJ1-4 gives the whole variable domain GAGVSQSPSNKVTEKGKDVELRCDPISGHTALYWYRQSLGQGLEFLIYFQGNSAPDKSGLPSDRFSAERTGGSVSTLTIQRTQQEDSAVYLCASSLGGSEKLFFGSGTQLSVL.

This clone has only a few counts. This chain connects TRBV10-3 to TRBJ2-7; possibly TRBD1 for D (6 bases). Germline-derived CDR1 and CDR2 are ENHRY and SYGVKD. V lost 0 bases, J lost 2 bases, and 8 bases lay in between. The CDR3 extends over 14 amino acids. The chain's CDR3 is CAISESGQTYEQYF. CDR3 in DNA: TGTGCCATCAGTGAGTCCGGACAGACCTACGAGCAGTACTTC.